This T cell receptor (beta chain) originates from a study of T cell responses to AZD1222 COVID-19 vaccine. Study outcomes and limitations: Donors, mostly white British, included more females; clonal diversity was possibly underestimated. Baseline testing showed seropositivity in only six AZD1222 recipients. Sampling captured repertoires only after the peak T cell response.

V was cut by 4 bases and J by 1 base, with 16 bases left in between. The CDR3 is 16 amino acids. From germline, CDR1 is LGHDT and CDR2 YNNKEL (reference sequence). Comments on this clone: What it recognizes is unknown.

Measured with immunoSEQ multiplex PCR; TCRdb has only the in-frame clones, and not every one. This sample has about 25,000 clones, with about nine tenths found just once. Pooling covered second doses at about 4 or about 12 weeks. Source: peripheral blood, taken 28 days after the second AZD1222 dose. The TCR was taken from an adult who received the AZD1222 COVID-19 vaccine. The rearrangement uses TRBV3-1 (or the pseudogene TRBV3-2) and TRBJ1-1, with D tentatively TRBD1 (6 bases). For the CDR3, the DNA is TGTGCCAGCAGCCCCCTAGGCTTCAGGGGGAACACTGAAGCTTTCTTT. Protein: CASSPLGFRGNTEAFF.